Reported below is one TCR beta chain. Its specificity is not known. Between the trimmed V and J ends, which lost 3 bases and 6 bases, there was a span of 10 bases. CDR3 length: 13 residues. Per the germline V gene, CDR1 is SGHRS and CDR2 is YFSETQ. The sample comes from a study of blood T cells in healthy people across ages. Study-level background: Per every two T cells, about one barcoded beta molecule was captured by template switching.

Study-level findings and limits: Roughly linear age-related decline in beta diversity appeared, significant by age around 38.

A second roughly 6 to 12 cycle PCR used barcoded and J-beta primers. Every molecule of cDNA carried a tag from a template-switch adaptor with 12 random nucleotides. TCRdb itself ran the 5' RACE reads through MiXCR, one entry per CDR3 protein. The data hold over 1,500,000 distinct CDR3 sequences, with around 48% observed a single time. This clonotype was sampled from a woman between 40 and 50 years old in good health. The V call is TRBV5-1, the J call TRBJ2-1; D ambiguous. The sample consisted of blood. The chain's CDR3 is CASSSYVSNEQFF. CDR3 coding DNA: TGCGCCAGCAGCTCCTACGTAAGCAATGAGCAGTTCTTC.